This TCR beta chain was recorded in a study of monozygotic twins with inflammatory bowel disease. TCRdb re-called the 5' RACE reads; every CDR3 protein appears as one record, without DNA. The specimen's table records 350,000 to 400,000 distinct CDR3 sequences. The CDR3 is 13 residues long. Germline assignment: CDR1 SQVTM and CDR2 ANQGSEA. This chain joins TRBV29-1 and TRBJ2-7. This TCR derives from a human donor with ulcerative colitis or Crohn's disease, or a healthy co-twin of an affected twin (not recorded which). Sequences were obtained from blood. Here the CDR3 reads CSVGDRVSYEQYF.